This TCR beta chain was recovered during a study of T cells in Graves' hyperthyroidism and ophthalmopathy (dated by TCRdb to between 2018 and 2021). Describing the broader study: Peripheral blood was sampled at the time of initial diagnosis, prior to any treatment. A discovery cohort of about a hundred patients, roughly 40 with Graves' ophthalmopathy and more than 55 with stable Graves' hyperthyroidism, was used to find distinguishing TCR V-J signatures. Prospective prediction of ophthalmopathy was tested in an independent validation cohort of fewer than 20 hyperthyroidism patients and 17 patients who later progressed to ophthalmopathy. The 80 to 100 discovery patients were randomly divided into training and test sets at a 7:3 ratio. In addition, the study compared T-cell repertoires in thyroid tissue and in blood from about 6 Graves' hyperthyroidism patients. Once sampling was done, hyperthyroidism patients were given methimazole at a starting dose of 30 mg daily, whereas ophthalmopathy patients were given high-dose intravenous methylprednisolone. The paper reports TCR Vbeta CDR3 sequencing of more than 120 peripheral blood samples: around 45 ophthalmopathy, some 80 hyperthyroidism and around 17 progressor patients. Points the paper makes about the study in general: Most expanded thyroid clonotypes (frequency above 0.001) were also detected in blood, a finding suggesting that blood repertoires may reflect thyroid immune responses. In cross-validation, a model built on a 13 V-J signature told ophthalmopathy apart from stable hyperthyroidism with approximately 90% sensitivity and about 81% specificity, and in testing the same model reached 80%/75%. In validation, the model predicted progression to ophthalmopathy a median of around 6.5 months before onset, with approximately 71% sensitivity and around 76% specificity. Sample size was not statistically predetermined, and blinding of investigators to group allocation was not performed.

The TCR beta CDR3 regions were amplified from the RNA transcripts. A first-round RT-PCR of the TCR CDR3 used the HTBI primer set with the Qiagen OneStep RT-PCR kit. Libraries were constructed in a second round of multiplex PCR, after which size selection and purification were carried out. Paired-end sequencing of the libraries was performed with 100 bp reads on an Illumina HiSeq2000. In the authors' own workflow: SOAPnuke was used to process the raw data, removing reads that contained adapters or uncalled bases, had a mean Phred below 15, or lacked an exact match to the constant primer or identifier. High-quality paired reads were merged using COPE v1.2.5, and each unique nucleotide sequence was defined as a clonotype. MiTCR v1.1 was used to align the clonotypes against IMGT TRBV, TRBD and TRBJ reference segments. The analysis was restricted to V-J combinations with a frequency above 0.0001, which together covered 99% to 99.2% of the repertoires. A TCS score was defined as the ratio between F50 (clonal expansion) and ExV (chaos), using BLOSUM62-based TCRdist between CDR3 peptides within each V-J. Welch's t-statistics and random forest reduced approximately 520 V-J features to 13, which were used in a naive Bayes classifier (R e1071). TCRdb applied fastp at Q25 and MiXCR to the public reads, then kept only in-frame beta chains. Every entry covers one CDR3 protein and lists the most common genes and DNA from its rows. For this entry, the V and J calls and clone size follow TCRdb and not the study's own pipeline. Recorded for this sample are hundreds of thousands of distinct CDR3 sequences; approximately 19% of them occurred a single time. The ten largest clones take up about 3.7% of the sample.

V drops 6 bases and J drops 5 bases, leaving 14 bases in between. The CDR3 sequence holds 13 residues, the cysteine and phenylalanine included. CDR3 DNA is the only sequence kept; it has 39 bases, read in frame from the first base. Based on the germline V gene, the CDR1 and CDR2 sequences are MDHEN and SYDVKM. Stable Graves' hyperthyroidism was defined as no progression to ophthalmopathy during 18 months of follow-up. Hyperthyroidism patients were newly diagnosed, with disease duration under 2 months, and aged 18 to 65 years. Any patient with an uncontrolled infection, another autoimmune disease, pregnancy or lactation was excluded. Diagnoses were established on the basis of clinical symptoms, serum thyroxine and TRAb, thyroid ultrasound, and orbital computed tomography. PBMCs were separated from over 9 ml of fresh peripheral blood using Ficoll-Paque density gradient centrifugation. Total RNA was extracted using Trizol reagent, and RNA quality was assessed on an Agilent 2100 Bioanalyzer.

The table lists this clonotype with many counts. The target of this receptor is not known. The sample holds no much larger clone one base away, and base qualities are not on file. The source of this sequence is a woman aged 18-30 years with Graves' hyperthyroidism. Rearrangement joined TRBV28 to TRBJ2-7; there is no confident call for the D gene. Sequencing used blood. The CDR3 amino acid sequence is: CASSLMHRNEQYF. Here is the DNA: TGTGCCAGCAGCCTGATGCATCGGAACGAGCAGTACTTC. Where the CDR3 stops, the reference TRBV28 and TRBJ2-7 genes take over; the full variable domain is DVKVTQSSRYLVKRTGEKVFLECVQDMDHENMFWYRQDPGLGLRLIYFSYDVKMKEKGDIPEGYSVSREKKERFSLILESASTNQTSMYLCASSLMHRNEQYFGPGTRLTVT.